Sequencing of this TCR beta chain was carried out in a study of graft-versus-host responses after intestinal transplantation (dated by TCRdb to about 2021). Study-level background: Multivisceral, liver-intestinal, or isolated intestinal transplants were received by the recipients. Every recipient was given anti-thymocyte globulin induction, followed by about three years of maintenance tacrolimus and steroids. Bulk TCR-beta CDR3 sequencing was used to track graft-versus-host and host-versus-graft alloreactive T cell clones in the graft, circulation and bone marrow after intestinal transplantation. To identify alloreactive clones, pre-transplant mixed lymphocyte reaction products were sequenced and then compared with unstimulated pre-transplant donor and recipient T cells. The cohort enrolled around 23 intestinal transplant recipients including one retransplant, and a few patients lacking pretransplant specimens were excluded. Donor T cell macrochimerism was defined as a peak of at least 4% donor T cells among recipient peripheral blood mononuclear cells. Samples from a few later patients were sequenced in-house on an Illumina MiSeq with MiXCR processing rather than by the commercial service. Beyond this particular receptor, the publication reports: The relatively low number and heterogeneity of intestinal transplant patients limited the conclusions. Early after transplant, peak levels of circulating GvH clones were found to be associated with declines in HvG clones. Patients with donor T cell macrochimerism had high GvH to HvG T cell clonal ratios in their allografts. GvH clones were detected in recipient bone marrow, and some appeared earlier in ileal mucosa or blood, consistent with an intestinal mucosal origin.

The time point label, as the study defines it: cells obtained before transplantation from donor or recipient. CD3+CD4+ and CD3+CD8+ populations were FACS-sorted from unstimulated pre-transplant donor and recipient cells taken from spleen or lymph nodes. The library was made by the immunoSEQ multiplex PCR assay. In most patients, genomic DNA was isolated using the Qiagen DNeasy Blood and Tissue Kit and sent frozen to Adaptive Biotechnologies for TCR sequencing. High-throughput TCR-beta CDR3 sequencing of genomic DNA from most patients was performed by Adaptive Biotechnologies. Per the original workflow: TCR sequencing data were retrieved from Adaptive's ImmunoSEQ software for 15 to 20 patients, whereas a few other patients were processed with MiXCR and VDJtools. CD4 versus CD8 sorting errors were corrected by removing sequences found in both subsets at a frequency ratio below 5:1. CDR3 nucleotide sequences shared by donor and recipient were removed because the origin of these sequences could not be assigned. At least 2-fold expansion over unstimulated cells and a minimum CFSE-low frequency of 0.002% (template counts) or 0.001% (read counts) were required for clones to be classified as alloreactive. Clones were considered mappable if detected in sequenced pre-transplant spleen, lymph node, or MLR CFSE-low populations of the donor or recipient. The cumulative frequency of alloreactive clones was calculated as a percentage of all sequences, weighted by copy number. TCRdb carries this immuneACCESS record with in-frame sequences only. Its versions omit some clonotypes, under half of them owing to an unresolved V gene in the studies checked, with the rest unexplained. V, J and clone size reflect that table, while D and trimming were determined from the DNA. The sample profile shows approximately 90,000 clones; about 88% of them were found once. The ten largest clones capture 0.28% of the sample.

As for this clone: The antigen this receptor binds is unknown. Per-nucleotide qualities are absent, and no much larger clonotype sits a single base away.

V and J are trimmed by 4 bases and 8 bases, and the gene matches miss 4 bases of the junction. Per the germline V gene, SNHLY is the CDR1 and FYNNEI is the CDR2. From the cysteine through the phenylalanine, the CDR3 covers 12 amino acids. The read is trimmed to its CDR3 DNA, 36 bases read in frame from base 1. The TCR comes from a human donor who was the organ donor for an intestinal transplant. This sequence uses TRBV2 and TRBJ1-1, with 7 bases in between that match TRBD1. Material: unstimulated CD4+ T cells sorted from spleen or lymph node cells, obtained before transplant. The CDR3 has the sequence CASSAIRGEAFF. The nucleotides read TGTGCCAGCAGTGCGATCAGGGGGGAAGCTTTCTTT.